This is a list of T cell receptor beta chains from one sample in a study of technical replicates of blood from several donors. The data were produced by immunoSEQ multiplex PCR, yet TCRdb's version contains in-frame clones alone and is incomplete. This sample has tens of thousands of clones, with more than 85% found just once. Sequencing input: T cells isolated from PBMCs. The source is a human donor in good health. CDR3s include the opening cysteine and the closing phenylalanine or tryptophan. A D gene is named only where the DNA matches it firmly. Size is omitted from some rows. Given values are once, few, many or a class for expanded clones.

>TRBV7-6|.|.|TRBJ2-2
TGTGCCAGCAGCCCCTCCGCCGCGGGCGATGCGAACACCGGGGAGCTGTTTTTT
CASSPSAAGDANTGELFF
>TRBV10-3|.|TRBD1|TRBJ1-1
TGTGCCATCACTCCGACAGGGCCTAACACTGAAGCTTTCTTT
CAITPTGPNTEAFF
>TRBV29-1|.|TRBD1|TRBJ1-5
TGCAGCGTCCGGACAGGGGGCTACAATCAGCCCCAGCATTTT
CSVRTGGYNQPQHF
>TRBV2|medium-sized|.|TRBJ2-2
TGTGCCAGTCAAAACACCGGGGAGCTGTTTTTT
CASQNTGELFF
>TRBV19|.|TRBD2|TRBJ2-1
TGTGCCAGTAAGGGGACTAGCCCCTACAATGAGCAGTTCTTC
CASKGTSPYNEQFF
>TRBV15|.|.|TRBJ2-5
TGTGCCACCGGAGCGAGGACAGGAGGGGAGACCCAGTACTTC
CATGARTGGETQYF
>TRBV5-4|.|.|TRBJ2-7
TGTGCCAGCAGCTACCAACAGGGAAACCAGTACTTC
CASSYQQGNQYF
>TRBV20-1|.|.|TRBJ2-7
TGCAGTGCTAGATGGCAGGGGGAGCAGTACTTC
CSARWQGEQYF
>TRBV4-1|.|.|TRBJ1-1
TGCGCCAGCAGCCAACTACAGGGATTGGAGAACACTGAAGCTTTCTTT
CASSQLQGLENTEAFF
>TRBV5-1|.|.|TRBJ2-1
TGCGCCAGCAGCTCCCCTTCTAATGAGCAGTTCTTC
CASSSPSNEQFF
>TRBV27|.|TRBD2|TRBJ2-7
TGTGCCAGCAGTCCGTCGCCGAAGAAAACCAAAACTAGCGGTTACGAGCAGTACTTC
CASSPSPKKTKTSGYEQYF
>TRBV6-1|.|.|TRBJ2-2
TGTGCCAGCAGTGCCCCGACTACCCTGTTTTTT
CASSAPTTLFF
>TRBV5-1|.|.|TRBJ2-1
TGCGCCAGCAGCTTGCCAGGGACCTACAATGAGCAGTTCTTC
CASSLPGTYNEQFF
>TRBV28|.|TRBD2|TRBJ2-7
TGTGCCAGCAGTCCACCGCCTCTAGCGGCCCCCTACGAGCAGTACTTC
CASSPPPLAAPYEQYF
>TRBV15|.|TRBD1|TRBJ1-2
TGTGCCACCAGCAGGGACAGGGGGCGTTATGGCTACACCTTC
CATSRDRGRYGYTF
>TRBV6-5|.|TRBD2|TRBJ2-1
TGTGCCAGCAGTTGGGGACTAGTGGGCAATGAGCAGTTCTTC
CASSWGLVGNEQFF
>TRBV6-1|once|.|TRBJ2-1
TGTGCCAGCAGTGAACGTGGCAGAAGCTCCTACAATGAGCAGTTCTTC
CASSERGRSSYNEQFF
>TRBV27|.|.|TRBJ2-3
TGTGCCAGCAGTTTACTTCCAGATACGCAGTATTTT
CASSLLPDTQYF
>TRBV27|.|.|TRBJ2-5
TGTGCCAGCAGTTTAATAATAGAGACCCAGTACTTC
CASSLIIETQYF
>TRBV6-1|.|.|TRBJ1-1
TGTGCCAGCAGTGAACCGGGGGTGAACACTGAAGCTTTCTTT
CASSEPGVNTEAFF